This passage covers 23 T cell receptor beta chains from one sample sequenced in a study of CD8 T cells in Susac syndrome. An input of 0.5 to 1 ug of RNA was subjected to reverse transcription using random hexamers. One entry per CDR3 protein, called by TCRdb with MiXCR from the immunoSEQ multiplex PCR reads. The repertoire consists of fewer than 250,000 distinct CDR3 sequences, with about 93% occurring once and the leading ten covering 0.1%. Sample: CD4+ T cells from PBMCs. Receptors were obtained from a human donor in good health.

On this clonotype itself: Mismatch with germline at one junction end may stem from a read error. The chain recombines TRBV7-7 with TRBJ2-5; TRBD2 matches at 11 bases. This CDR3 region has 15 residues. Germline V gene data show CDR1 as SSHAT and CDR2 as FNYEAQ (reference sequence). CDR3 in DNA: TGTGCTAGCAGCCCTAGCGGGGGGAGTATAGAGACCCAGTACTTC. This encodes CASSPSGGSIETQYF. Combining the CDR3 with reference TRBV7-7 and TRBJ2-5 gives the whole variable domain GAGVSQSPRYKVTKRGQDVTLRCDPISSHATLYWYQQALGQGPEFLTYFNYEAQPDKSGLPSDRFSAERPEGSISTLTIQRTEQRDSAMYRCASSPSGGSIETQYFGPGTRLLVL.

The gene calls are TRBV4-3 and TRBJ1-6; D gene unclear. The CDR3 is 15 residues long. The germline V gene has CDR1 LGHNA and CDR2 YSLEER. V was clipped by 1 base and J by 5 bases, with 9 bases between them. The CDR3 loop reads CASSQVEGNNSPLHF. CDR3 bases: TGCGCCAGCAGCCAAGTGGAAGGAAATAATTCACCCCTCCACTTT.

V usage is TRBV4-1 and J usage is TRBJ2-6; 7 bases fit TRBD1. Germline values: CDR1 MGHRA, CDR2 YSYEKL. The CDR3 loop spans 18 amino acids. V shed 1 base and J 2 bases; nucleotides not matched to a gene: 8. The CDR3 spells CASSQVTGDMAGANVLTF. CDR3 sequence (DNA): TGCGCCAGCAGCCAAGTCACAGGGGATATGGCTGGGGCCAACGTCCTGACTTTC.

The chain links TRBV5-8 to TRBJ1-5, with 8 bases lining up with TRBD1. Germline V lookup: CDR1 SGHTS, CDR2 YDEGEE. V shed 4 bases and J 0 bases; nucleotides not matched to a gene: 9. This CDR3 comprises 17 residues. In nucleotides, the CDR3 is TGTGCCAGCAGCATTGGACAGGGTTCATATAGCAATCAGCCCCAGCATTTT. Protein sequence: CASSIGQGSYSNQPQHF.

V gene TRBV15 combines with J gene TRBJ2-7, with a possible D match to TRBD1 (5 bases). CDR1 LNHNV and CDR2 YYDKDF come from the germline V gene (reference sequence). The CDR3 contains 17 residues. Trimming cost V 0 bases and J 5 bases, with 20 bases left between them. DNA of the CDR3: TGTGCCACCAGCAGAGATCACCCAAACACAGGCCCGGACGAGCAGTACTTC. Translated, it gives CATSRDHPNTGPDEQYF.

The chain combines TRBV27 with TRBJ1-5, with 8 bases matching TRBD1. The CDR3 covers 15 residues. Germline CDR1 MNHEY, CDR2 SMNVEV (reference sequence). J lost 6 bases, V lost 7 bases, and 11 bases had no gene match. The CDR3 region is CASNPGTGASQPQHF. In nucleotides, the CDR3 is TGTGCCAGCAACCCCGGGACAGGAGCTTCTCAGCCCCAGCATTTT.

V gene TRBV5-1 combines with J gene TRBJ2-3; D is uncertain. Per the germline V gene, CDR1 is SGHRS and CDR2 is YFSETQ. CDR3 size: 15 residues. Deletions cut 4 bases from V and 2 bases from J, with 14 bases between. The CDR3 DNA is TGCGCCAGCAGCCCCTCGCTGAGTCACACAGATACGCAGTATTTT. It yields the protein CASSPSLSHTDTQYF. Complete variable domain (other parts from reference TRBV5-1 and TRBJ2-3): KAGVTQTPRYLIKTRGQQVTLSCSPISGHRSVSWYQQTPGQGLQFLFEYFSETQRNKGNFPGRFSGRQFSNSRSEMNVSTLELGDSALYLCASSPSLSHTDTQYFGPGTRLTVL.

The chain carries TRBV29-1 and TRBJ2-3; 8 bases are a match to TRBD2. Looked up from germline, CDR1 is SQVTM and CDR2 is ANQGSEA. This CDR3 comprises 14 residues. The V segment lost 7 bases and the J segment 6 bases; nucleotides outside the gene matches: 12. CDR3: CSAEAGDYHDTQYF. The CDR3 bases are TGCAGCGCCGAAGCGGGGGACTACCATGATACGCAGTATTTT.

CDR3: CAIRPDRTYGYTF. The CDR3 region has the DNA TGTGCCATCAGACCCGACAGGACCTATGGCTACACCTTC. The V gene is TRBV10-3, the J gene TRBJ1-2; D is perhaps TRBD1 (6 bases). There are 13 residues in the CDR3. Germline CDR1 is ENHRY and CDR2 is SYGVKD. V shed 6 bases and J shed 4 bases, with 12 bases lying between them.

The chain employs TRBV5-1 and TRBJ1-3, with D hard to call. This CDR3 is 15 amino acids long. Per germline, CDR1 SGHRS and CDR2 YFSETQ. V lost 0 bases to trimming and J lost 8 bases, with 15 bases between them. The DNA of the CDR3 is TGCGCCAGCAGCTTGGGCAGGCGCTCCGAGGACACCATATATTTT. Translating gives CASSLGRRSEDTIYF.

In this sample, this clonotype turned up once. V gene TRBV5-1 combines with J gene TRBJ1-4; D gene uncertain. V was cut by 5 bases and J by 7 bases, with 12 bases left in between. CDR1 SGHRS and CDR2 YFSETQ come from the germline V gene. The CDR3 covers 13 residues. The CDR3 reads CASRLTGGEKLFF. The CDR3 nucleotides read TGCGCCAGCAGATTAACGGGTGGTGAAAAACTGTTTTTT. Looking up the rest from reference TRBV5-1 and TRBJ1-4 gives the full variable domain: KAGVTQTPRYLIKTRGQQVTLSCSPISGHRSVSWYQQTPGQGLQFLFEYFSETQRNKGNFPGRFSGRQFSNSRSEMNVSTLELGDSALYLCASRLTGGEKLFFGSGTQLSVL.

The chain links TRBV5-1 to TRBJ1-6, with TRBD1 as a possible D gene (5 bases). The V and J ends lost 0 bases and 7 bases respectively, with 11 bases between them. There are 15 residues in the CDR3. The germline gives CDR1 SGHRS, CDR2 YFSETQ. The CDR3 nucleotides read TGCGCCAGCAGCTTGGTTGGGACGCCGAATTCACCCCTCCACTTT. It specifies CASSLVGTPNSPLHF.

V gene TRBV25-1 combines with J gene TRBJ1-2; D perhaps matches TRBD1 (5 bases). Trimming removed 4 bases at V and 5 bases at J, with 17 bases between. CDR1 and CDR2 from the germline V gene are MGHDK and SYGVNS. CDR3 length equals 15 residues. The CDR3: CASSGPGRGRYGYTF. Here the CDR3 DNA reads TGTGCCAGCAGTGGTCCTGGGAGGGGCCGTTATGGCTACACCTTC.

The chain recombines TRBV29-1 with TRBJ2-5; D tentatively reads TRBD1 or TRBD2 (5 bases each). CDR3 length: 11 residues. From germline, CDR1 is SQVTM and CDR2 ANQGSEA. Trimming took off 8 bases at V and 5 bases at J, with 12 bases between the two ends. This CDR3 reads CSPGTRETQYF. The CDR3 bases are TGCAGCCCCGGGACGCGGGAGACCCAGTACTTC.

This rearrangement joins TRBV5-4 to TRBJ2-1; 15 nucleotides align to TRBD2. Losses at the gene ends were 8 bases for V and 3 bases for J; bases not matched to a gene: 12. Germline loops: CDR1 SGHNT, CDR2 YYREEE (reference sequence). This CDR3 is built from 18 residues. CDR3 sequence (DNA): TGTGCCAGTAGGGGAAGTGGACTAGCGGGGGGGCACTACAATGAGCAGTTCTTC. Translation: CASRGSGLAGGHYNEQFF.

This chain links TRBV2 with TRBJ1-5; no clear D. The CDR3 length is 14 residues. Trimming took off 7 bases at V and 4 bases at J, with 14 bases between the two ends. Germline V gives CDR1 SNHLY, CDR2 FYNNEI. In nucleotides, the CDR3 is TGTGCCAGCACCCAGACACAAGCGAATCAGCCCCAGCATTTT. The encoded protein is CASTQTQANQPQHF.

V and J are TRBV6-2 or TRBV6-3 and TRBJ2-3; 8 positions agree with TRBD2. V shed 11 bases and J 4 bases; nucleotides not matched to a gene: 8. From germline, CDR1 is MNHEY and CDR2 SVGEGT. The CDR3 runs to 13 residues. The CDR3 sequence: CAVRGGPPDTQYF. CDR3 bases: TGTGCCGTCCGGGGGGGGCCCCCAGATACGCAGTATTTT.

The V call is TRBV9, the J call TRBJ1-4, with 7 bases matching TRBD1. Germline-derived CDR1 and CDR2 are SGDLS and YYNGEE. The CDR3 runs to 17 residues. V was pared by 5 bases and J by 3 bases, with 13 bases of the junction left unmatched. The CDR3 DNA sequence: TGTGCCAGCAGTCTTTCCCCCGGGGACAGCTCTAATGAAAAACTGTTTTTT. The encoded protein is CASSLSPGDSSNEKLFF.

The CDR3 sequence is CATRTASMNTEAFF. CDR3 sequence (DNA): TGTGCCACCCGGACAGCCAGCATGAACACTGAAGCTTTCTTT. The gene calls are TRBV24-1 and TRBJ1-1; the D gene is possibly TRBD1 (6 bases). CDR3 length: 14 amino acids. Germline V gene sequence: CDR1 KGHDR, CDR2 SFDVKD. V was pared by 9 bases and J by 0 bases, with 13 bases between.

This clonotype was seen only once. The chain employs TRBV6-5 and TRBJ1-5, with unresolved D. Germline V gene sequence: CDR1 MNHEY, CDR2 SVGAGI. Trimming removed 10 bases from V and 2 bases from J, with 18 bases in between. This CDR3 region has 15 residues. The CDR3 reads CANMKGRVGNQPQHF. The CDR3, as DNA: TGTGCCAACATGAAAGGGAGGGTTGGCAATCAGCCCCAGCATTTT.

The V gene is TRBV7-2, the J gene TRBJ2-4; 7 bases are shared with TRBD2. The CDR3 contains 15 residues. Germline trimming cut 5 bases from V and 1 base from J; bases unmatched to any gene: 5. Germline V CDR1 and CDR2: SGHTA, FQGNSA. CDR3 region: CASSKDGGAKNIQYF. In DNA, the CDR3 is TGTGCCAGCAGCAAGGACGGGGGGGCCAAAAACATTCAGTACTTC.

The J gene is TRBJ2-3, the V gene TRBV20-1; D call uncertain. From germline, CDR1 is DFQATT and CDR2 SNEGSKA (reference sequence). The CDR3 sequence is 15 residues long. The V end was cut by 3 bases, the J end by 4 bases, with 17 bases between. The CDR3 DNA sequence: TGCAGTGCTAGCCGCCTCCATACTGCAGCAGATACGCAGTATTTT. This codes for CSASRLHTAADTQYF.

V is TRBV11-3 and J is TRBJ2-3; D is possibly TRBD1 (6 bases). The germline gives CDR1 SGHNT, CDR2 YENEEA. The CDR3 loop spans 14 amino acids. Between the trimmed V and J ends, which lost 4 bases and 2 bases, there was a span of 10 bases. The CDR3, as DNA: TGTGCCAGCAGCTCAGGGGCACTCACAGATACGCAGTATTTT. It is translated as CASSSGALTDTQYF.